These 13 T cell receptor beta chains share one sample of origin, sequenced in a study of Ad26.COV2.S vaccination and SARS-CoV-2 variants. Sequencing used immunoSEQ multiplex PCR; TCRdb keeps in-frame clones, though not all of them. Among approximately 400,000 clones, more than 75% were seen once, and the ten largest hold roughly 3.3%. Treatment denoted: roughly 19 received Ad26.COV2.S at low or high dose, single or two shots; about 5 received placebo; per-sample allocation not given. Material that was analyzed had been drawn on day 63 after the first vaccine or placebo injection. The sample was peripheral blood, taken in a trial of Ad26.COV2.S vaccine versus placebo. The receptors derive from a person aged 18-60 years who received the Ad26.COV2.S COVID-19 vaccine or a placebo.

This clone appeared a few times. The CDR3 reads CASSIGHATNEKLFF. The CDR3 DNA is TGCGCCAGCAGCATAGGACATGCGACTAATGAAAAACTGTTTTTT. The chain has TRBV5-1 and TRBJ1-4, with a weak D call TRBD1 (5 bases). The V and J ends lost 4 bases and 2 bases respectively, with 12 bases between them. There are 15 residues in the CDR3. The germline V gene encodes CDR1 SGHRS and CDR2 YFSETQ. The whole variable domain, remainder taken from reference TRBV5-1 and TRBJ1-4, is KAGVTQTPRYLIKTRGQQVTLSCSPISGHRSVSWYQQTPGQGLQFLFEYFSETQRNKGNFPGRFSGRQFSNSRSEMNVSTLELGDSALYLCASSIGHATNEKLFFGSGTQLSVL.

The chain combines TRBV15 with TRBJ2-3, with 9 bases lining up with TRBD2. V lost 0 bases and J lost 1; bases outside the gene matches: 11. Germline values: CDR1 LNHNV, CDR2 YYDKDF (reference sequence). This CDR3 contains 19 residues. For the CDR3, the DNA is TGTGCCACCAGCAGAGATTGGGGCGGCGGGAGGGAAGGCACAGATACGCAGTATTTT. It specifies CATSRDWGGGREGTDTQYF.

This rearrangement joins TRBV5-5 to TRBJ2-5; 10 bases align to TRBD1. Germline assignment: CDR1 SGHKS and CDR2 YYEKEE (reference sequence). There are 17 residues in the CDR3. J was trimmed by 5 bases and V by 2 bases; bases with no gene match: 12. CDR3 nucleotides: TGTGCCAGCAGCTTATTCCTGACAGGGGGCGGGGAGGAGACCCAGTACTTC. Translation gives CASSLFLTGGGEETQYF.

The gene calls are TRBV28 and TRBJ2-3; possibly TRBD1 for D (5 bases). The CDR3 sequence is 13 residues long. CDR1 is MDHEN, CDR2 SYDVKM, per germline. Trimming left V 8 bases short and J 0 bases short, with 9 bases between. CDR3 residues: CASGSGSTDTQYF. The CDR3 DNA reads TGTGCCAGCGGGTCAGGGAGCACAGATACGCAGTATTTT.

This chain links TRBV29-1 with TRBJ2-7; TRBD2 matches 7 bases. Germline-derived CDR1 and CDR2 are SQVTM and ANQGSEA. The V gene end was trimmed by 4 bases and the J gene end by 3 bases; junction bases not matched to a gene: 3. The CDR3 extends over 12 amino acids. CDR3 DNA: TGCAGCGTTGTTCGCGGGGGCTACGAGCAGTACTTC. This translates into CSVVRGGYEQYF.

The chain employs TRBV3-1 (or the pseudogene TRBV3-2) and TRBJ2-1; possible D gene TRBD2, 7 bases. CDR1 and CDR2 from the germline V gene are LGHDT and YNNKEL (reference sequence). CDR3 length: 17 amino acids. V was cut by 0 bases and J by 3 bases, with 15 bases left in between. CDR3 loop: CASSQEKRGGHYNEQFF. CDR3 sequence (DNA): TGTGCCAGCAGCCAAGAGAAGAGGGGGGGTCACTACAATGAGCAGTTCTTC.

This clone was detected a few times. V usage is TRBV19 and J usage is TRBJ2-1; D is unresolved. This CDR3 comprises 11 residues. V was clipped by 3 bases and J by 13 bases, with 10 bases between them. From germline, CDR1 is LNHDA and CDR2 SQIVND (reference sequence). In DNA form, the CDR3 reads TGTGCCAGTAGTATGGCGGACCATCAGTTCTTC. It is translated as CASSMADHQFF.

The chain carries TRBV7-2 and TRBJ2-5; 10 nucleotides agree with TRBD2. Germline V gene data show CDR1 as SGHTA and CDR2 as FQGNSA. Trimming at V came to 0 bases and at J to 5 bases, leaving 12 bases not matched to a gene. The length of the CDR3 is 18 residues. The CDR3 nucleotides read TGTGCCAGCAGCTTAGCGCGCAGGTCTAGCGGGAGTGAGGAGACCCAGTACTTC. Amino acids: CASSLARRSSGSEETQYF.

This chain uses TRBV3-1 (or the pseudogene TRBV3-2) with TRBJ1-1; the match to TRBD1 covers 8 bases. This CDR3 region has 13 residues. V lost 6 bases and J lost 4; bases outside the gene matches: 4. Germline V gene data show CDR1 as LGHDT and CDR2 as YNNKEL (reference sequence). CDR3 bases: TGTGCCAGCAGTGGGGACAGGACCACTGAAGCTTTCTTT. It yields the protein CASSGDRTTEAFF.

The V gene is TRBV27, the J gene TRBJ1-5; perhaps TRBD1 as D (6 bases). This CDR3 is built from 15 residues. Trimming pared 2 bases from V and 3 bases from J, leaving 11 bases between. CDR1 and CDR2 (germline): MNHEY, SMNVEV (reference sequence). CDR3 region: CASSLNPGANQPQHF. The CDR3 coding sequence is TGTGCCAGCAGTTTAAATCCAGGGGCCAATCAGCCCCAGCATTTT.

V gene TRBV6-5 combines with J gene TRBJ1-5, with 8 bases fitting TRBD1. After removal of 5 bases from V and 6 bases from J, the junction contained 6 bases not matched to a gene. This CDR3 spans 14 amino acids. Germline V gene data show CDR1 as MNHEY and CDR2 as SVGAGI. The CDR3 nucleotides read TGTGCCAGCAGTCAGGACAGGGAAGTTCAGCCCCAGCATTTT. Amino acid sequence: CASSQDREVQPQHF.

The chain joins TRBV9 to TRBJ2-3; 8 bases are a match to TRBD2. With V trimmed by 0 bases and J by 0 bases, 6 bases remained unmatched. The CDR3 contains 17 residues. Germline CDR1 and CDR2: SGDLS and YYNGEE. CDR3 nucleotide sequence: TGTGCCAGCAGCGTAGGATCTAGCGGGTATAGCACAGATACGCAGTATTTT. Translation gives CASSVGSSGYSTDTQYF.

The V gene is TRBV30, the J gene TRBJ1-1; D is ambiguous. The CDR3 extends over 11 amino acids. The V gene's germline CDR1 is GTSNPN and CDR2 SVGIG (reference sequence). Trimming stripped 2 bases from V and 3 bases from J, with 4 bases between. The CDR3 protein is CAWSSDTEAFF. The CDR3 DNA is TGTGCCTGGAGTTCGGACACTGAAGCTTTCTTT.